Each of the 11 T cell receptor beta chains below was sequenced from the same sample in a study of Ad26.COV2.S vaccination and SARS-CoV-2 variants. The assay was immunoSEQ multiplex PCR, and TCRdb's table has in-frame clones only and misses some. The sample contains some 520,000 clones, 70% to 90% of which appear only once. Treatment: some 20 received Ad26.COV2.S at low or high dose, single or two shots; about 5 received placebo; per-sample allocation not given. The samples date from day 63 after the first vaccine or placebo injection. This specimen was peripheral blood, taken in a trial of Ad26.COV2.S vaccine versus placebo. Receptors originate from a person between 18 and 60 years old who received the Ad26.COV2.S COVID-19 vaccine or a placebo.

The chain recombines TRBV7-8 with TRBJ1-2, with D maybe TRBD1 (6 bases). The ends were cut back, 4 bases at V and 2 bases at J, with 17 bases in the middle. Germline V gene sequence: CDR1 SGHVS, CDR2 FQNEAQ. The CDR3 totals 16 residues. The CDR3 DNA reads TGTGCCAGCAGCTCCATAGGGGGAGGGGCCAACTATGGCTACACCTTC. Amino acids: CASSSIGGGANYGYTF.

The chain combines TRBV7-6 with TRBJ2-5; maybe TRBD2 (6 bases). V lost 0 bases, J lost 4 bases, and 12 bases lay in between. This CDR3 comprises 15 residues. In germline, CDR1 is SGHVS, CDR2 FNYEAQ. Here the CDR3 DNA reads TGTGCCAGCAGCTTAGCGGGAGGCTCCCCAGAGACCCAGTACTTC. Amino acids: CASSLAGGSPETQYF.

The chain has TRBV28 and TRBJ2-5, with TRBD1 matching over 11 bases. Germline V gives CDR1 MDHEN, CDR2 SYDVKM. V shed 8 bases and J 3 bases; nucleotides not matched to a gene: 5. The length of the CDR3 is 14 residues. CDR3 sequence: CASLGTGGKETQYF. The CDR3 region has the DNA TGTGCCAGCCTCGGGACAGGGGGAAAAGAGACCCAGTACTTC. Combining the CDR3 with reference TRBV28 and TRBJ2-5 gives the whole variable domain DVKVTQSSRYLVKRTGEKVFLECVQDMDHENMFWYRQDPGLGLRLIYFSYDVKMKEKGDIPEGYSVSREKKERFSLILESASTNQTSMYLCASLGTGGKETQYFGPGTRLLVL.

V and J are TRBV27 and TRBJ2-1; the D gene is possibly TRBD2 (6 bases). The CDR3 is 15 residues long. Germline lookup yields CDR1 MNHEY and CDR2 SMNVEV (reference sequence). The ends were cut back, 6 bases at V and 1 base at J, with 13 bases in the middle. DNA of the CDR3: TGTGCCAGCAGCCCCGGGACTCCGTCCTACAATGAGCAGTTCTTC. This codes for CASSPGTPSYNEQFF.

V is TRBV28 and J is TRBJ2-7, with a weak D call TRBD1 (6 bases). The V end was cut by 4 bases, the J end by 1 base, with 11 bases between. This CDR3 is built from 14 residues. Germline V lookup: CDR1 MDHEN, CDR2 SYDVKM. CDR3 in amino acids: CASSWGQVSYEQYF. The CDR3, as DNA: TGTGCCAGCAGTTGGGGACAAGTATCCTACGAGCAGTACTTC.

The CDR3 here is CAWSPGFGQPQHF. CDR3 DNA: TGTGCCTGGAGTCCGGGATTCGGTCAGCCCCAGCATTTT. V and J are TRBV30 and TRBJ1-5; D gene unclear. Germline V lookup: CDR1 GTSNPN, CDR2 SVGIG (reference sequence). Trimming removed 2 bases from V and 6 bases from J, with 11 bases in between. The CDR3 has 13 amino acids.

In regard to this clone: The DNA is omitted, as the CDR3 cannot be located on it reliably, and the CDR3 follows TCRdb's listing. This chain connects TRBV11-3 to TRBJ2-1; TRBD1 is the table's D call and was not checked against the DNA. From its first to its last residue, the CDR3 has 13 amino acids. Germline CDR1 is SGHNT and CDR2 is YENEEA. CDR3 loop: CASSFGTGSSRVF.

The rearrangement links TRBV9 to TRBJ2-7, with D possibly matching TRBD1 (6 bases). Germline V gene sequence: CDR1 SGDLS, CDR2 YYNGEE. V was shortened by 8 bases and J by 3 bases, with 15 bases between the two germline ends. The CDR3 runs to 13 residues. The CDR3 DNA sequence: TGTGCCAGACCCCCGGGACAAGACTACGAGCAGTACTTC. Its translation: CARPPGQDYEQYF.

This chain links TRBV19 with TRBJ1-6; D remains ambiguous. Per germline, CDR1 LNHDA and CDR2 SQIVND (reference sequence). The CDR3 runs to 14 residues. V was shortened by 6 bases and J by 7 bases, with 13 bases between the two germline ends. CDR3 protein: CASRLGPENSPLHF. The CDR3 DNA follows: TGTGCCAGTAGGCTGGGTCCCGAGAATTCACCCCTCCACTTT.

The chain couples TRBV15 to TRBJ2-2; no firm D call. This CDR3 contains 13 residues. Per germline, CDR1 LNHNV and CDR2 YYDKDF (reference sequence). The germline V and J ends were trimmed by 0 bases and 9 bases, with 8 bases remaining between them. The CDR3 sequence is CATSRELGRELFF. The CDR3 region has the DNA TGTGCCACCAGCAGAGAATTAGGTCGGGAGCTGTTTTTT.

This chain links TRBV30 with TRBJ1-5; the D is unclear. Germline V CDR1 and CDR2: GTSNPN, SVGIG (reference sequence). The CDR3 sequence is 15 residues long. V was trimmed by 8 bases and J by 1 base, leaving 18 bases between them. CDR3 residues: CAPEMGLGSNQPQHF. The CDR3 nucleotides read TGTGCCCCGGAGATGGGTTTGGGGAGCAATCAGCCCCAGCATTTT.